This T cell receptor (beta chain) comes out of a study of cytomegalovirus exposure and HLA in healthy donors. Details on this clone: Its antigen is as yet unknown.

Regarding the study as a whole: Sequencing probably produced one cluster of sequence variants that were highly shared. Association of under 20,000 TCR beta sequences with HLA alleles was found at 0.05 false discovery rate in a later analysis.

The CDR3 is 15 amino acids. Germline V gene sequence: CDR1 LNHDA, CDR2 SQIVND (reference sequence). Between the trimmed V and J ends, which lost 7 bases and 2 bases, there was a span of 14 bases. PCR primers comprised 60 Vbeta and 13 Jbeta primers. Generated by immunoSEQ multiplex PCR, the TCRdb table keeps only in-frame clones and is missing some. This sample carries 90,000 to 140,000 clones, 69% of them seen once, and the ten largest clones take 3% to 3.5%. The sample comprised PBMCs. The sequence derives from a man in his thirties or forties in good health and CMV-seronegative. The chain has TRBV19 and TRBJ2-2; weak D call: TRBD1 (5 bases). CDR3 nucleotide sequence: TGTGCCAGTAATCCCTCCAGGGCCAACACCGGGGAGCTGTTTTTT. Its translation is CASNPSRANTGELFF.